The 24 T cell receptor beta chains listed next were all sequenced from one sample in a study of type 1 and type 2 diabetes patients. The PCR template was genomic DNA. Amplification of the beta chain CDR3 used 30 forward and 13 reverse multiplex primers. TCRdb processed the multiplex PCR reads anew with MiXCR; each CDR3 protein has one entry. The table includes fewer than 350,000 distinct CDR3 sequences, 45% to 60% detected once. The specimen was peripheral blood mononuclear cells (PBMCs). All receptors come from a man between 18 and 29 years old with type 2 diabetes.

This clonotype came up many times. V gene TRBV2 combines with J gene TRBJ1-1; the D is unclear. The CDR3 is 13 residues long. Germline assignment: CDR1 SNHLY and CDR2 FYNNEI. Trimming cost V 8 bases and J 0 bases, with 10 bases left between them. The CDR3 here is CASGVGMNTEAFF. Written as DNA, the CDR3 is TGTGCCAGCGGAGTGGGAATGAACACTGAAGCTTTCTTT.

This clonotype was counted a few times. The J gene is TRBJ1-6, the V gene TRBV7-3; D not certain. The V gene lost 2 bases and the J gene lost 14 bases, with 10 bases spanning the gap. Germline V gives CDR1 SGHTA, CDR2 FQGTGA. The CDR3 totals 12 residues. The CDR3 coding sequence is TGTGCCAGCAGCTTAGACCCCGACACCCTCCACTTT. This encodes CASSLDPDTLHF. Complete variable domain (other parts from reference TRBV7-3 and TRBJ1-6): GAGVSQTPSNKVTEKGKYVELRCDPISGHTALYWYRQSLGQGPEFLIYFQGTGAADDSGLPNDRFFAVRPEGSVSTLKIQRTERGDSAVYLCASSLDPDTLHFGNGTRLTVT.

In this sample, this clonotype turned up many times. This CDR3 is CASSRQGPTYEQYF. The CDR3 region has the DNA TGTGCCAGCAGCAGACAGGGCCCGACCTACGAGCAGTACTTC. The chain carries TRBV2 and TRBJ2-7; 7 nucleotides line up with TRBD1. From germline, CDR1 is SNHLY and CDR2 FYNNEI. With 6 bases clipped from V and 2 bases from J, the junction kept 7 bases outside the gene matches. The CDR3 is 14 amino acids.

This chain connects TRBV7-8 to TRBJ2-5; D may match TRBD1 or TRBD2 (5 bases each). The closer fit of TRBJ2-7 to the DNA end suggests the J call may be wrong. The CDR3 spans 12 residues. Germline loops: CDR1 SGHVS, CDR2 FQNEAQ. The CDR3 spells CASSPGTHEQYF. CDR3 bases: TGTGCCAGCAGCCCCGGGACCCACGAGCAGTACTTC.

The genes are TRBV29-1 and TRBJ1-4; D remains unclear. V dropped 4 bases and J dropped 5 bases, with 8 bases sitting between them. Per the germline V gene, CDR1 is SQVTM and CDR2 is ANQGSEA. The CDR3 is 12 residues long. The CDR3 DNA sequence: TGCAGCGTTGTGGGAGGGAATGAAAAACTGTTTTTT. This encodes CSVVGGNEKLFF.

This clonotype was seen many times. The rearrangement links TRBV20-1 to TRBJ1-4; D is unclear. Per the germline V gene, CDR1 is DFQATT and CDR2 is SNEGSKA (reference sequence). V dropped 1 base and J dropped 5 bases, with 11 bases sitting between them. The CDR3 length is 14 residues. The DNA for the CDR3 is TGCAGTGCTAGAGGTCCATCGGGGAATGAAAAACTGTTTTTT. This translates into CSARGPSGNEKLFF.

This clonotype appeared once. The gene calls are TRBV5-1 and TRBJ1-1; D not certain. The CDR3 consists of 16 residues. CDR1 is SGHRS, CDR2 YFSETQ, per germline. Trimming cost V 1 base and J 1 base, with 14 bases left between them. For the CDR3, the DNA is TGCGCCAGCAGCTTGCTTGGTGTGCACGAGAACACTGAAGCTTTCTTT. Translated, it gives CASSLLGVHENTEAFF.

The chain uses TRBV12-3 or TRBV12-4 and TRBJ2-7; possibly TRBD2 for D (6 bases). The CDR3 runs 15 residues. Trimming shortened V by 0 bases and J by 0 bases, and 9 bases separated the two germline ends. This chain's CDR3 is CASSLASGPSYEQYF. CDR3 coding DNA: TGTGCCAGCAGTTTAGCTAGCGGTCCCTCCTACGAGCAGTACTTC.

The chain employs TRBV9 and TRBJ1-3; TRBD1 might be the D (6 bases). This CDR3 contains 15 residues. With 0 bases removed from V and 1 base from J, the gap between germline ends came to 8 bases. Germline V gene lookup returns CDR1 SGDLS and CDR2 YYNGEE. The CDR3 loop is CASSVEQGSGNTIYF. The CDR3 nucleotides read TGTGCCAGCAGCGTAGAACAGGGATCTGGAAACACCATATATTTT. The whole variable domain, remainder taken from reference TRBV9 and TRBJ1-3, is DSGVTQTPKHLITATGQRVTLRCSPRSGDLSVYWYQQSLDQGLQFLIQYYNGEERAKGNILERFSAQQFPDLHSELNLSSLELGDSALYFCASSVEQGSGNTIYFGEGSWLTVV.

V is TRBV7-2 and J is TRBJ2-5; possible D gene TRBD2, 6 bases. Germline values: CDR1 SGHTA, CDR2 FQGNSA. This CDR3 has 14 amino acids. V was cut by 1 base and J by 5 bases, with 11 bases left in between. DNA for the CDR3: TGTGCCAGCAGCTTAGACCTGGGGAGGGAGACCCAGTACTTC. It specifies CASSLDLGRETQYF.

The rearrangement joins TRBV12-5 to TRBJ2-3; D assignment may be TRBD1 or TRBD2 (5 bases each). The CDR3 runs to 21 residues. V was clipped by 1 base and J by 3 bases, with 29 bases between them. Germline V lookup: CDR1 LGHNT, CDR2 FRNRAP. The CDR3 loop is CASGLGRQTFGDGSSTDTQYF. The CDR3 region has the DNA TGTGCTAGTGGTTTGGGCCGACAGACCTTCGGGGATGGTTCTAGTACAGATACGCAGTATTTT.

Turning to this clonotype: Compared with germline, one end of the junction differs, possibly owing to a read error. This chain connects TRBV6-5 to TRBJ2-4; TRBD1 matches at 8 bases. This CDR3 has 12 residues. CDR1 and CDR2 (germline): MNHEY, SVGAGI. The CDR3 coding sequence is TGTGCCAGCAGTTCTCCCGGGACAGGTCCTTGGTTC. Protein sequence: CASSSPGTGPWF.

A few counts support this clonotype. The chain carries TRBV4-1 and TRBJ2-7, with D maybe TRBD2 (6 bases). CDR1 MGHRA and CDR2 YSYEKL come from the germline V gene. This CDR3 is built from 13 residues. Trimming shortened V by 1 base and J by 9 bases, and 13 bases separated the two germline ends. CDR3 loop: CASSQAGSAGQYF. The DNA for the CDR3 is TGCGCCAGCAGCCAAGCCGGGAGCGCGGGGCAGTACTTC.

In DNA form, the CDR3 reads TGTGCCAGCAGCTTCCACAGGGTTATGCCCTACGAGCAGTACTTC. It codes for CASSFHRVMPYEQYF. This chain uses TRBV7-2 with TRBJ2-7; the D gene is possibly TRBD1 (6 bases). The germline gives CDR1 SGHTA, CDR2 FQGNSA. This CDR3 region has 15 residues. Trimming took off 3 bases at V and 2 bases at J, with 14 bases between the two ends.

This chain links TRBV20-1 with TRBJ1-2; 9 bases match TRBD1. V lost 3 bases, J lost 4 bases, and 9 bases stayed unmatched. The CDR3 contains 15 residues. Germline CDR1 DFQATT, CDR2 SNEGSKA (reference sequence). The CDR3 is CSASPLDRGTYGYTF. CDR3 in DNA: TGCAGTGCTAGTCCCCTCGACAGGGGGACCTATGGCTACACCTTC.

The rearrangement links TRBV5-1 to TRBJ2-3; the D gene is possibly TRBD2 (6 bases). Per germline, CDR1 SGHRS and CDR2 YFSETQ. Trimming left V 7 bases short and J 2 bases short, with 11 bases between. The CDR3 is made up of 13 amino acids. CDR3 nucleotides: TGCGCCAGCCACGGGACTTACACAGATACGCAGTATTTT. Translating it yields CASHGTYTDTQYF. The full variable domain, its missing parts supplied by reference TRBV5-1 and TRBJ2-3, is KAGVTQTPRYLIKTRGQQVTLSCSPISGHRSVSWYQQTPGQGLQFLFEYFSETQRNKGNFPGRFSGRQFSNSRSEMNVSTLELGDSALYLCASHGTYTDTQYFGPGTRLTVL.

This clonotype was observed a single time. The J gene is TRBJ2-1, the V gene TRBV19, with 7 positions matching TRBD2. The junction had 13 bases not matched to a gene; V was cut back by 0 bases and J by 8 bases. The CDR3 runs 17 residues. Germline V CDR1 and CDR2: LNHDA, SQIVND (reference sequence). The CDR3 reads CASSIDGLDKGPDEQFF. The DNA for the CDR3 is TGTGCCAGTAGTATAGACGGACTAGACAAGGGTCCTGATGAGCAGTTCTTC.

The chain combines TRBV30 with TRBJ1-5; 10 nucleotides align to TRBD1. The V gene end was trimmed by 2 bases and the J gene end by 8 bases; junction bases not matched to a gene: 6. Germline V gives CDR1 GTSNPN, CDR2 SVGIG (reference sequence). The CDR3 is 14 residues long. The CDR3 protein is CAWSKTGGPKPQHF. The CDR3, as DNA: TGTGCCTGGAGTAAGACAGGGGGCCCGAAGCCCCAGCATTTT.

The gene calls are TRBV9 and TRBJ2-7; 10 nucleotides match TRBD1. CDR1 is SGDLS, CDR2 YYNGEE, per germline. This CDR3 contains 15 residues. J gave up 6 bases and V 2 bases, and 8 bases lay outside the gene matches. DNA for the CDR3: TGTGCCAGCAGCGTGGGGGGACAGGGGCGCGTCGAGCAGTACTTC. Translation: CASSVGGQGRVEQYF. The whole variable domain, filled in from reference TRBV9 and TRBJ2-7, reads DSGVTQTPKHLITATGQRVTLRCSPRSGDLSVYWYQQSLDQGLQFLIQYYNGEERAKGNILERFSAQQFPDLHSELNLSSLELGDSALYFCASSVGGQGRVEQYFGPGTRLTVT.

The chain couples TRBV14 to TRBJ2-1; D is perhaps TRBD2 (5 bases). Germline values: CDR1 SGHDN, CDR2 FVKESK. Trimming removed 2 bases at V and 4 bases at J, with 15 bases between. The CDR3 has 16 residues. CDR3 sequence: CASSQHLRADYNEQFF. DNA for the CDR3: TGTGCCAGCAGCCAACATTTGCGGGCAGATTACAATGAGCAGTTCTTC.

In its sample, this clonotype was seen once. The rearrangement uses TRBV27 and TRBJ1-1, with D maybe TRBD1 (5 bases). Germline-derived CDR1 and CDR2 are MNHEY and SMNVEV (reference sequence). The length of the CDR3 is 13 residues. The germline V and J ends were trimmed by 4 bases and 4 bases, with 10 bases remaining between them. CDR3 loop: CASSWGMGTEAFF. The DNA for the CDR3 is TGTGCCAGCAGTTGGGGCATGGGCACTGAAGCTTTCTTT.

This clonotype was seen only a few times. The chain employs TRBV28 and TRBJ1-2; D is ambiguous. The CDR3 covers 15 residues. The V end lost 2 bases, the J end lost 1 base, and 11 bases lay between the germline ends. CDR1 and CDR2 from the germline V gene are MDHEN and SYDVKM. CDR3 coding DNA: TGTGCCAGCAGTTTAGCAGGCGCGCGTAACTATGGCTACACCTTC. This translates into CASSLAGARNYGYTF.

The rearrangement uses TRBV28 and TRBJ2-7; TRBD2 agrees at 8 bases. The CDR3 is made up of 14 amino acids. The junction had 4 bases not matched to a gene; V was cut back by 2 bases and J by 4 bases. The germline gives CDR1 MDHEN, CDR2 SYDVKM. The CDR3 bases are TGTGCCAGCAGTTTACGGGGGGGCGGGTACGAGCAGTACTTC. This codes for CASSLRGGGYEQYF.

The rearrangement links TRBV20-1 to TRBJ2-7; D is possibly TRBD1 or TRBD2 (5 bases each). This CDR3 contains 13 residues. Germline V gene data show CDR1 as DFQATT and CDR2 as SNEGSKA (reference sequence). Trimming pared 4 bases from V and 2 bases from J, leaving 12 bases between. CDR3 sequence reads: CSANRDEPYEQYF. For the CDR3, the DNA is TGCAGTGCTAACCGGGACGAGCCCTACGAGCAGTACTTC.